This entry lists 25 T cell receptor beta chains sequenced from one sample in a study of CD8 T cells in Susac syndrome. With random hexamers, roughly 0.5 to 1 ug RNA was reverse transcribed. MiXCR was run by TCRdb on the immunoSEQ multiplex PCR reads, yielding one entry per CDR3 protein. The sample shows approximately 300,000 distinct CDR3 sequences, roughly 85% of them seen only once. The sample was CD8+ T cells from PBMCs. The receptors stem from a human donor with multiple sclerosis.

The CDR3 DNA follows: TGCGCCAGCGGCAGGGTCTCGAGTGAAAAACTGTTTTTT. Encoded protein: CASGRVSSEKLFF. This chain links TRBV4-3 with TRBJ1-4, with D perhaps matching TRBD1 (5 bases). The CDR3 runs 13 residues. Per germline, CDR1 LGHNA and CDR2 YSLEER. V was trimmed by 8 bases and J by 7 bases, leaving 14 bases between them.

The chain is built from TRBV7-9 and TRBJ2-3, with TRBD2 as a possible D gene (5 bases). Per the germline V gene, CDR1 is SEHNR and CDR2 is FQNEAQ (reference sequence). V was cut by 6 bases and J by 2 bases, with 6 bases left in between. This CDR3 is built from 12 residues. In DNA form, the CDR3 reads TGTGCCAGCAGGGGAGTCACAGATACGCAGTATTTT. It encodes CASRGVTDTQYF.

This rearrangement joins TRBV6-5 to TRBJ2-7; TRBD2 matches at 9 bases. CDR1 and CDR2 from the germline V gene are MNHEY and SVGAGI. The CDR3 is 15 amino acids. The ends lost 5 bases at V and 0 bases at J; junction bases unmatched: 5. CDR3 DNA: TGTGCCAGCAGTCGCATAGCGGGGGCCTCCTACGAGCAGTACTTC. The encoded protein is CASSRIAGASYEQYF.

The CDR3 DNA reads TGTGCCAGCAGTGGCCCCCCGGGACAGGGAGGAGTTCAGCCCCAGCATTTT. Its translation: CASSGPPGQGGVQPQHF. V is TRBV12-3 or TRBV12-4 and J is TRBJ1-5, with 9 bases fitting TRBD1. The CDR3 sequence is 17 residues long. V was pared by 5 bases and J by 6 bases, with 14 bases of the junction left unmatched.

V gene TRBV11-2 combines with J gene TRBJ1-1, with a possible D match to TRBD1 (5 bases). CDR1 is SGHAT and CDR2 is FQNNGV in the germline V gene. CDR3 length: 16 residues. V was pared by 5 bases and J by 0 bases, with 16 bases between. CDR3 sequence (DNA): TGTGCCAGCAGCCTACCCGAGGGGCTCATGAACACTGAAGCTTTCTTT. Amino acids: CASSLPEGLMNTEAFF.

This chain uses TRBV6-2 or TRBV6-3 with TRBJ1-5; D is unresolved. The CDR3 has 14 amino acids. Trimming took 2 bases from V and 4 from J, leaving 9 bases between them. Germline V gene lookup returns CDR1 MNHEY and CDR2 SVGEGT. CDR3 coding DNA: TGTGCCAGCAGTTACGTCCGGCTGAATCAGCCCCAGCATTTT. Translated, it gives CASSYVRLNQPQHF.

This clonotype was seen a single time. CDR3 protein: CASSVQGFPYNEQFF. CDR3 nucleotide sequence: TGTGCCAGCAGCGTTCAGGGATTCCCCTACAATGAGCAGTTCTTC. V usage is TRBV9 and J usage is TRBJ2-1; perhaps TRBD1 as D (5 bases). CDR1 and CDR2 (germline): SGDLS, YYNGEE. This CDR3 has 15 residues. Trimming shortened V by 2 bases and J by 2 bases, and 11 bases separated the two germline ends. The whole variable domain, remainder taken from reference TRBV9 and TRBJ2-1, is DSGVTQTPKHLITATGQRVTLRCSPRSGDLSVYWYQQSLDQGLQFLIQYYNGEERAKGNILERFSAQQFPDLHSELNLSSLELGDSALYFCASSVQGFPYNEQFFGPGTRLTVL.

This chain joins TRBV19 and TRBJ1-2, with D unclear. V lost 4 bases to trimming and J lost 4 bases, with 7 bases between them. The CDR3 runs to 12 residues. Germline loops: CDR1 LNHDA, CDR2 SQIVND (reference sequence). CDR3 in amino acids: CASSSNSYGYTF. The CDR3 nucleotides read TGTGCCAGTAGTAGTAACTCCTATGGCTACACCTTC. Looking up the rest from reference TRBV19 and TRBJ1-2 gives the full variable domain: DGGITQSPKYLFRKEGQNVTLSCEQNLNHDAMYWYRQDPGQGLRLIYYSQIVNDFQKGDIAEGYSVSREKKESFPLTVTSAQKNPTAFYLCASSSNSYGYTFGSGTRLTVV.

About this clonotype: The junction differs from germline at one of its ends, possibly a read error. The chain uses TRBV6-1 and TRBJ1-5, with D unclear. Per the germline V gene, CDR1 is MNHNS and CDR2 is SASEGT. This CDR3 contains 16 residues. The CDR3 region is CASSQPGINSKQPQHF. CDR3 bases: TGTGCCAGCAGTCAGCCCGGGATCAATAGCAAACAGCCCCAGCATTTT.

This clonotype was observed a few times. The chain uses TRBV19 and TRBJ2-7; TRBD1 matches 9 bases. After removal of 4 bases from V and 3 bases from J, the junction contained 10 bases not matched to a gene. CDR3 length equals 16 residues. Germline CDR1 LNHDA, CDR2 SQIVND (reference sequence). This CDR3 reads CASSTGTGPPGYEQYF. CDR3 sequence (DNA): TGTGCCAGTAGTACCGGGACAGGGCCCCCTGGCTACGAGCAGTACTTC.

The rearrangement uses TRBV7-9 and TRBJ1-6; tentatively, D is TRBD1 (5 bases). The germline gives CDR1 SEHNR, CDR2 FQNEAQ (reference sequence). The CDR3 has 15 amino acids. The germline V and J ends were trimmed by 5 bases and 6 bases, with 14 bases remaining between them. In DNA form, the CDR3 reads TGTGCCAGCAGCCCAACCCAGCAGGGTAATTCACCCCTCCACTTT. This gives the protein CASSPTQQGNSPLHF.

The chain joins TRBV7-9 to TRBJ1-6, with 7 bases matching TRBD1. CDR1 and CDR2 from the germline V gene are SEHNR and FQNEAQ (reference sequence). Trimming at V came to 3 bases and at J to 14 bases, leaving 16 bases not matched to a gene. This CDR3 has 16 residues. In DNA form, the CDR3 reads TGTGCCAGCAGCTTGTCTTTCACAGGGGCTCAGTGGACCCTCCACTTT. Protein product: CASSLSFTGAQWTLHF.

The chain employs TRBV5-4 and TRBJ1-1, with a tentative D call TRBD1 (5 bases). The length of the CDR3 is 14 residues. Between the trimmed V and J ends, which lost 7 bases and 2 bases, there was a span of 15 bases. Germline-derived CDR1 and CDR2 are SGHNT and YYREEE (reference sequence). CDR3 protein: CASAITGSNTEAFF. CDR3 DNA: TGTGCCAGCGCGATTACAGGCAGCAACACTGAAGCTTTCTTT.

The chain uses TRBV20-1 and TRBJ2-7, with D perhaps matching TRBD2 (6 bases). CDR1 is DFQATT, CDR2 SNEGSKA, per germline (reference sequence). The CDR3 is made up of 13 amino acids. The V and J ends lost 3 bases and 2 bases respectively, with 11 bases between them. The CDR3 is CSARGLLAYEQYF. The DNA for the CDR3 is TGCAGTGCTAGGGGACTCCTCGCCTACGAGCAGTACTTC.

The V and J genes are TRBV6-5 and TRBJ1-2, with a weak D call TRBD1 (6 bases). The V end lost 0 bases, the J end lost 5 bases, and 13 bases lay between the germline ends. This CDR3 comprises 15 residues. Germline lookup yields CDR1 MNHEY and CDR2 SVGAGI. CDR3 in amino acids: CASSYSGGSRYGYTF. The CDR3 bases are TGTGCCAGCAGTTACTCAGGGGGTTCACGGTATGGCTACACCTTC.

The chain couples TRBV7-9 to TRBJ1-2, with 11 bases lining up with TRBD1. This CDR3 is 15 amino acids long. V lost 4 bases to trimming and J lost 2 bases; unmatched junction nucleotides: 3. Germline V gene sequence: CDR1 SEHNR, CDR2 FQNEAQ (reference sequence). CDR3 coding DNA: TGTGCCAGCAGCTCAAGGACAGGGGGCAACTATGGCTACACCTTC. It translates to CASSSRTGGNYGYTF. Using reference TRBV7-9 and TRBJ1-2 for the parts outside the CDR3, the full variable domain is DTGVSQNPRHKITKRGQNVTFRCDPISEHNRLYWYRQTLGQGPEFLTYFQNEAQLEKSRLLSDRFSAERPKGSFSTLEIQRTEQGDSAMYLCASSSRTGGNYGYTFGSGTRLTVV.

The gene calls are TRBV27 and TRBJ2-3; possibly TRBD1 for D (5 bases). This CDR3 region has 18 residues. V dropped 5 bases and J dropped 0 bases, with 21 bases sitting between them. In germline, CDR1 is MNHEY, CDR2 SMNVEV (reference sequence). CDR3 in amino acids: CASSPDDWGTTSTDTQYF. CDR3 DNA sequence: TGTGCCAGCAGTCCCGACGACTGGGGCACGACTAGCACAGATACGCAGTATTTT.

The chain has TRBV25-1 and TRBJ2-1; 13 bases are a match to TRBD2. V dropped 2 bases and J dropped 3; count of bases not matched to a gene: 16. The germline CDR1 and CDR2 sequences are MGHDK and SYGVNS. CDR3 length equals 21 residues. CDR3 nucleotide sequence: TGTGCCAGCAGTGAAACCACAGGGGGCGGGACTAGCGGGGAAATCTACAATGAGCAGTTCTTC. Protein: CASSETTGGGTSGEIYNEQFF.

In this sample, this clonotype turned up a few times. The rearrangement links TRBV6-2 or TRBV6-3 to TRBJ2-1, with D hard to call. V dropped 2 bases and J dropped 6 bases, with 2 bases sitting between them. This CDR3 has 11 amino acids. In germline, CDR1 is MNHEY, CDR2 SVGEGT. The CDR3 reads CASSYPNEQFF. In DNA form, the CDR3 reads TGTGCCAGCAGTTACCCCAATGAGCAGTTCTTC.

In DNA form, the CDR3 reads TGTGCCAGCAGTCGACTAGCGGGAGTGCCAGATACGCAGTATTTT. Translation gives CASSRLAGVPDTQYF. The gene calls are TRBV6-5 and TRBJ2-3; 12 positions agree with TRBD2. This CDR3 is 15 amino acids long. V gave up 5 bases and J gave up 4 bases; unmatched junction bases: 4. From germline, CDR1 is MNHEY and CDR2 SVGAGI.

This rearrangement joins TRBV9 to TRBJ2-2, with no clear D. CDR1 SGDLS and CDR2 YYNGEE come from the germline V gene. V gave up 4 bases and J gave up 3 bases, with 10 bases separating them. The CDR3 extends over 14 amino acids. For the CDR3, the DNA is TGTGCCAGCAGCCAAGACGATTACACCGGGGAGCTGTTTTTT. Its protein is CASSQDDYTGELFF.

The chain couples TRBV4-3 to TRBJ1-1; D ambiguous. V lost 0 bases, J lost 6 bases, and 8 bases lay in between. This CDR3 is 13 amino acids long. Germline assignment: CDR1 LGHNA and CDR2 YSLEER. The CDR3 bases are TGCGCCAGCAGCCAAGATTACGCTGCTGAAGCTTTCTTT. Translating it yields CASSQDYAAEAFF.

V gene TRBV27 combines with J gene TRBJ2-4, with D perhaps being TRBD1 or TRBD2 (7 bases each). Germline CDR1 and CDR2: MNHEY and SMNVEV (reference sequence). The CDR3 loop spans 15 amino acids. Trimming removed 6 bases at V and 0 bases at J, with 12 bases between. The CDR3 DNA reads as TGTGCCAGCAGAGGCAGGGGGGGAGCCAAAAACATTCAGTACTTC. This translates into CASRGRGGAKNIQYF.

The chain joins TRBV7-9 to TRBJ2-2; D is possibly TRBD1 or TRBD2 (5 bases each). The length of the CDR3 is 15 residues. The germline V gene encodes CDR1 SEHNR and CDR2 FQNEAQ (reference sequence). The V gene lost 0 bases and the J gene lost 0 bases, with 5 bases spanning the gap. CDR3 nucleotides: TGTGCCAGCAGCTTAGCGGGGGCGAACACCGGGGAGCTGTTTTTT. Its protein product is CASSLAGANTGELFF.

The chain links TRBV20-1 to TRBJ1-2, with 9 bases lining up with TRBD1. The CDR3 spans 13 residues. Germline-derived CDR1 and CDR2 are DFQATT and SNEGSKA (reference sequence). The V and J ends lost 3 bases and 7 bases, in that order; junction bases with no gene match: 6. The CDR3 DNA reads TGCAGTGCTAGGGTACAGGGGGCCGGTGGCTACACCTTC. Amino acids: CSARVQGAGGYTF.